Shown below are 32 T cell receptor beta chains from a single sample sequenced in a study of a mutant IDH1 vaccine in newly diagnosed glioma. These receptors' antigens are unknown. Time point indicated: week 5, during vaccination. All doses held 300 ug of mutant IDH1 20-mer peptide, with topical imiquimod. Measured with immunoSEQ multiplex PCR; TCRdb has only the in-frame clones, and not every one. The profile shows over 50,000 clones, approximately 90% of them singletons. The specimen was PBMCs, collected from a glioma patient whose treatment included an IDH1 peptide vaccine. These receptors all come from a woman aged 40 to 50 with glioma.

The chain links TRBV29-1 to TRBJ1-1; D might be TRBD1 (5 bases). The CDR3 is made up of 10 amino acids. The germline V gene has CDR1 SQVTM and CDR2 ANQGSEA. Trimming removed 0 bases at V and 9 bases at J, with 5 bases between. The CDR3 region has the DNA TGCAGCGTTGAAGAGGGGCAAGCTTTCTTT. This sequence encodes CSVEEGQAFF.

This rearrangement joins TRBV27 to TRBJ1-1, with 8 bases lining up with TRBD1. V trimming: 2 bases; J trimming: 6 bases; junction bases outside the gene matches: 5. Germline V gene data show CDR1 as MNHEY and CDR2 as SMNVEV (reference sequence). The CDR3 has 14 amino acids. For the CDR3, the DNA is TGTGCCAGCAGTTTAGGAGGACAGGGCCCTGAAGCTTTCTTT. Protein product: CASSLGGQGPEAFF.

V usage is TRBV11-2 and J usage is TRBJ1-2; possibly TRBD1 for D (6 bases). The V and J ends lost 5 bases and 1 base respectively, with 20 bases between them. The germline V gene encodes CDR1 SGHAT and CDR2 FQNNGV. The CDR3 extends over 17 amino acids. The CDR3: CASSLTPQGLLNYGYTF. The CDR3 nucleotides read TGTGCCAGCAGCCTAACTCCACAGGGATTACTTAACTATGGCTACACCTTC.

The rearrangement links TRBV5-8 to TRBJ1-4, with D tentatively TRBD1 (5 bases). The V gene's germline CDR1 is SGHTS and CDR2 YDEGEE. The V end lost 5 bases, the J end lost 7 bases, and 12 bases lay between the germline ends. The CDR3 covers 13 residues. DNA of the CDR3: TGTGCCAGCAGGTGGCAGGGAGTTGAAAAACTGTTTTTT. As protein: CASRWQGVEKLFF.

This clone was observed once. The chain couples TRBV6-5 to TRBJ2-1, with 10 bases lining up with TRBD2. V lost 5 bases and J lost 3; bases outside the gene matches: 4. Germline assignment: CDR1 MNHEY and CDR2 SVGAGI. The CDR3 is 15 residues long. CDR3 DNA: TGTGCCAGCAGTCCTGGACTAGCGGTCTACAATGAGCAGTTCTTC. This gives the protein CASSPGLAVYNEQFF.

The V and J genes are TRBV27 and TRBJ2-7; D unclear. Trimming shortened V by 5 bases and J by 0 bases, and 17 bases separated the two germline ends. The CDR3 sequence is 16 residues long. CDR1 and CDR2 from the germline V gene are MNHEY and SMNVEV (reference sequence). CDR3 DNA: TGTGCCAGCAGTCATTCACTAACTTGGAGCTCCTACGAGCAGTACTTC. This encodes CASSHSLTWSSYEQYF.

The CDR3 loop reads CASTLSSQGSYEQYF. CDR3 nucleotides: TGTGCCAGCACCCTAAGCTCGCAGGGCTCCTACGAGCAGTACTTC. This rearrangement joins TRBV6-1 to TRBJ2-7; D perhaps matches TRBD1 (5 bases). CDR3 length: 15 residues. V lost 7 bases and J lost 0, with 16 bases in between. Per the germline V gene, CDR1 is MNHNS and CDR2 is SASEGT.

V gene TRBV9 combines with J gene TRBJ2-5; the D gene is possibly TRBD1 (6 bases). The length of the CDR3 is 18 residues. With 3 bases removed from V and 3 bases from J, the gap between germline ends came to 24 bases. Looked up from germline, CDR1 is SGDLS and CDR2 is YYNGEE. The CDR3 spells CASSATIGAGDMKETQYF. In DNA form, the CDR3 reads TGTGCCAGCAGCGCCACAATCGGGGCAGGGGATATGAAAGAGACCCAGTACTTC.

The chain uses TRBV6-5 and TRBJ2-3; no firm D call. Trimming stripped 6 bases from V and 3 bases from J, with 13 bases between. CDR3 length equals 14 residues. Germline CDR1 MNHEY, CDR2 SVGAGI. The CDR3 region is CASRNEGGTDTQYF. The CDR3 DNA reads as TGTGCCAGCAGAAACGAAGGTGGTACAGATACGCAGTATTTT.

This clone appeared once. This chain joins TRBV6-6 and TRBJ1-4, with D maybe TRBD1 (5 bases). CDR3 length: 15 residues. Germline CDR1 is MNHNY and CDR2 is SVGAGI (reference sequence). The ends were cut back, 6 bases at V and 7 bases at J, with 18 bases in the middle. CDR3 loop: CASRPLVGRGEKLFF. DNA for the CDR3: TGTGCCAGCAGGCCCTTGGTGGGACGGGGTGAAAAACTGTTTTTT.

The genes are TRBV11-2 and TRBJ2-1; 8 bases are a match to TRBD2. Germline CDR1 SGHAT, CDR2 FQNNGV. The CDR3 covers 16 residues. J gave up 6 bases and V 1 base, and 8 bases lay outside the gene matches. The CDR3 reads CASSLGRGGPLNEQFF. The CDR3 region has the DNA TGTGCCAGCAGCTTAGGTCGGGGGGGCCCCCTCAATGAGCAGTTCTTC.

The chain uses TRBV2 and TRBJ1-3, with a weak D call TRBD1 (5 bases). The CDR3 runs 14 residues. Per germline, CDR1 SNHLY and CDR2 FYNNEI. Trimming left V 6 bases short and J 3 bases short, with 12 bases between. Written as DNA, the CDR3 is TGTGCCAGCAGGGGGGAGGAGGTTGGAAACACCATATATTTT. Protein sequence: CASRGEEVGNTIYF.

The CDR3 DNA follows: TGTGCCATCAGTCCCGACCAACTAATCAACGAGCAGTACTTC. Its translation is CAISPDQLINEQYF. The gene calls are TRBV10-3 and TRBJ2-7; D not resolved. The CDR3 runs to 14 residues. Germline lookup yields CDR1 ENHRY and CDR2 SYGVKD. V was shortened by 5 bases and J by 5 bases, with 16 bases between the two germline ends.

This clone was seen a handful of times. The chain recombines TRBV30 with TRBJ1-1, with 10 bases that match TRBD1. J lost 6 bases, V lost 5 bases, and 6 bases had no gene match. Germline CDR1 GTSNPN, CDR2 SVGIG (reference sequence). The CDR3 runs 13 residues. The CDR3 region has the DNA TGTGCCTGGGCTGGGGACAGGGGTTCTGAAGCTTTCTTT. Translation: CAWAGDRGSEAFF.

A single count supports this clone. CDR3 sequence: CASSQATGVSEAFF. The CDR3 DNA is TGTGCCAGCAGCCAAGCAACGGGGGTGAGTGAAGCTTTCTTT. This chain joins TRBV14 and TRBJ1-1; TRBD1 might be the D (5 bases). V was shortened by 1 base and J by 7 bases, with 13 bases between the two germline ends. The CDR3 runs to 14 residues. Germline lookup yields CDR1 SGHDN and CDR2 FVKESK.

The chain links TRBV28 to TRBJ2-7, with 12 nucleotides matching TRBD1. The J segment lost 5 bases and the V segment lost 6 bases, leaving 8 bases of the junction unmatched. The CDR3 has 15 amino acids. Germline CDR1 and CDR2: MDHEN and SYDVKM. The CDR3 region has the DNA TGTGCCAGCAGACAAAGGGGACAGGGGGCCCACGAGCAGTACTTC. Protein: CASRQRGQGAHEQYF.

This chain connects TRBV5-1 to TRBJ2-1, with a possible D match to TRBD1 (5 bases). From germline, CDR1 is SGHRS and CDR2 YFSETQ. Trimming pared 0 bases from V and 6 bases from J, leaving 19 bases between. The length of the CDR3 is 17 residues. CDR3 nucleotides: TGCGCCAGCAGCTTGGCAACCTCGGCAGGGCCTGGCAATGAGCAGTTCTTC. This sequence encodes CASSLATSAGPGNEQFF. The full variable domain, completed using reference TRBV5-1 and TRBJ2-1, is KAGVTQTPRYLIKTRGQQVTLSCSPISGHRSVSWYQQTPGQGLQFLFEYFSETQRNKGNFPGRFSGRQFSNSRSEMNVSTLELGDSALYLCASSLATSAGPGNEQFFGPGTRLTVL.

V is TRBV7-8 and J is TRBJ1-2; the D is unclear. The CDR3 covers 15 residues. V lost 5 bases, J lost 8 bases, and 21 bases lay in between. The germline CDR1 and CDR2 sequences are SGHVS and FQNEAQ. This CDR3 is CASSPQVSRGSGYTF. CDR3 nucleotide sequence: TGTGCCAGCAGCCCCCAAGTGTCCAGAGGAAGCGGCTACACCTTC.

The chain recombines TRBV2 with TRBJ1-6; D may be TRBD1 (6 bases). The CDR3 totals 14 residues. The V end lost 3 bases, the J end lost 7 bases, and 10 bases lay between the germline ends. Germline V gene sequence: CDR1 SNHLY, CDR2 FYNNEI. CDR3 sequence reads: CASSEVDRNSPLHF. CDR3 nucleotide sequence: TGTGCCAGCAGTGAGGTTGACAGGAATTCACCCCTCCACTTT.

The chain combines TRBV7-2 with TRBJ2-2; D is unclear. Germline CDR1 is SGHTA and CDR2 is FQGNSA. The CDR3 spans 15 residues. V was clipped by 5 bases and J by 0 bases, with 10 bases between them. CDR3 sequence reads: CASSPWSANTGELFF. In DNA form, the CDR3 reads TGTGCCAGCAGCCCCTGGTCCGCGAACACCGGGGAGCTGTTTTTT.

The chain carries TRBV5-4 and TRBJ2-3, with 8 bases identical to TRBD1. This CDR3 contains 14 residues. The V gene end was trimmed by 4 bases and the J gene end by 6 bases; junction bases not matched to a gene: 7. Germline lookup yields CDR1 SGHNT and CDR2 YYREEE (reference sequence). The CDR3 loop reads CASSSGQGDDTQYF. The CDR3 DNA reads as TGTGCCAGCAGCAGTGGACAGGGCGATGATACGCAGTATTTT.

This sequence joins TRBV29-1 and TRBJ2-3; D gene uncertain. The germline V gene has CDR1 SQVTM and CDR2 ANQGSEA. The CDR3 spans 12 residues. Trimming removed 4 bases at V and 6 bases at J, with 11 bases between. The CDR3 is CSVGPTGDTQYF. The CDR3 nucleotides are TGCAGCGTTGGTCCTACCGGGGATACGCAGTATTTT.

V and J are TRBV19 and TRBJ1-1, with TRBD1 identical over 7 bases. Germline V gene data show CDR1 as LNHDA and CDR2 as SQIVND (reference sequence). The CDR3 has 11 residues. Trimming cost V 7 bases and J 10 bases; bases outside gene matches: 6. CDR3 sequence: CASTDRSRAFF. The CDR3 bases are TGTGCCAGTACGGACAGGAGCCGAGCTTTCTTT.

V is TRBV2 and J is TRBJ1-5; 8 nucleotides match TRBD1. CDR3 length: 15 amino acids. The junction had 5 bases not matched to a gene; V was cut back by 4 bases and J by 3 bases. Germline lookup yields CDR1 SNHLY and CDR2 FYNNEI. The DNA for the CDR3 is TGTGCCAGCAGTGTCGAGACAGGGGTCAATCAGCCCCAGCATTTT. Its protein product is CASSVETGVNQPQHF.

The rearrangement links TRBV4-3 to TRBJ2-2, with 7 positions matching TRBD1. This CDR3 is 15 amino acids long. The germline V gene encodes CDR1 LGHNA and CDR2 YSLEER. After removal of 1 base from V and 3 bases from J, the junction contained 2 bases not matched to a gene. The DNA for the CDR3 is TGCGCCAGCAGCCAAGGAGGGGGCGACACCGGGGAGCTGTTTTTT. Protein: CASSQGGGDTGELFF.

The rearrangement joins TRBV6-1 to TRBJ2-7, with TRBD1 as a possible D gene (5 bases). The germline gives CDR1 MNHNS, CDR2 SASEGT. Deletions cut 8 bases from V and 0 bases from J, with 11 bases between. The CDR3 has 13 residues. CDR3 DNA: TGTGCCAGCGGACACCTTAACTCCTACGAGCAGTACTTC. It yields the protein CASGHLNSYEQYF.

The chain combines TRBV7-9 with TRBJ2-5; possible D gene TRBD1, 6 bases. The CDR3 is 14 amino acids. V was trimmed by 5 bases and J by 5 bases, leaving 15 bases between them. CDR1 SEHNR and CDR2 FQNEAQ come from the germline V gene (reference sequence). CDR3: CASSQTGIPETQYF. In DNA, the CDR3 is TGTGCCAGCAGCCAAACAGGGATCCCGGAGACCCAGTACTTC.

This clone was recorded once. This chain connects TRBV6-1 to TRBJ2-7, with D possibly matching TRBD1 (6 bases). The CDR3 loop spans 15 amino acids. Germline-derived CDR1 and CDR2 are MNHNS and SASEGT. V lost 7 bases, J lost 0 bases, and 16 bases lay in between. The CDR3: CASKLTGSNSYEQYF. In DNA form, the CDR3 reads TGTGCCAGCAAGCTTACAGGGAGTAACTCCTACGAGCAGTACTTC.

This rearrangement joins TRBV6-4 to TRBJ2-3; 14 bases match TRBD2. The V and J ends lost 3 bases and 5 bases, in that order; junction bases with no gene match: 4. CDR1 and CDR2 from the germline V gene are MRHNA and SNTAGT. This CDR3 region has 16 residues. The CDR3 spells CASSDTGTSGRDTQYF. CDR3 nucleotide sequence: TGTGCCAGCAGTGATACCGGGACTAGCGGGAGAGATACGCAGTATTTT.

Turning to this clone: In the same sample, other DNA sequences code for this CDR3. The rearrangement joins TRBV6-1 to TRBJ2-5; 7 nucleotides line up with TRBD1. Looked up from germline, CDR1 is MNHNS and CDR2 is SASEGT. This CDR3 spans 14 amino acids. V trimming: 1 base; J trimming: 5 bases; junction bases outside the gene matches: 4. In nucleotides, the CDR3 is TGTGCCAGCAGTGAAGGACAGGGCTGGGAGACCCAGTACTTC. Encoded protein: CASSEGQGWETQYF.

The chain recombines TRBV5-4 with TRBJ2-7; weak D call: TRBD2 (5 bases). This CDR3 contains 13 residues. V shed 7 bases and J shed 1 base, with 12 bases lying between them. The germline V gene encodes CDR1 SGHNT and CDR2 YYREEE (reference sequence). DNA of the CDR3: TGTGCCAGCTTCGGGCTAGCTTCCTACGAGCAGTACTTC. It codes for CASFGLASYEQYF.

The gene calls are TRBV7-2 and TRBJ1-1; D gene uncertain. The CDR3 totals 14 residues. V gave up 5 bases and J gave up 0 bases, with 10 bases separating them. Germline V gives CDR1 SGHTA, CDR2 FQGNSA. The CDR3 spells CASSARFMNTEAFF. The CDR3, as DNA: TGTGCCAGCAGCGCCCGTTTTATGAACACTGAAGCTTTCTTT.